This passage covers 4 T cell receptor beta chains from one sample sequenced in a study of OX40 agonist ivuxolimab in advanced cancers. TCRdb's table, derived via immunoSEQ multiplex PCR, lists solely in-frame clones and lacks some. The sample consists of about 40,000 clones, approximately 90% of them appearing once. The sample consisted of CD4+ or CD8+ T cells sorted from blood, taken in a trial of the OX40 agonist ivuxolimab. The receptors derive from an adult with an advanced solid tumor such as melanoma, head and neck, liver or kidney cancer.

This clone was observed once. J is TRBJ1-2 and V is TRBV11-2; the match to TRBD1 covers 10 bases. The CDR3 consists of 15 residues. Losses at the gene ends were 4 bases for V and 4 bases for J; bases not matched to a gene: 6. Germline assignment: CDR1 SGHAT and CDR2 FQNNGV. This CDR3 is CASSSWDRGGYGYTF. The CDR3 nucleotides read TGTGCCAGCAGCTCCTGGGACAGGGGAGGCTATGGCTACACCTTC.

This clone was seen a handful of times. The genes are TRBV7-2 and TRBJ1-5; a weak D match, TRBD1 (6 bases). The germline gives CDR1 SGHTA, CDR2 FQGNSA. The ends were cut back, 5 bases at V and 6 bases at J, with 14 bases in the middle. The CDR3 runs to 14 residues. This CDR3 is CASSPGAVGQPQHF. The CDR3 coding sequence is TGTGCCAGCAGCCCAGGGGCGGTAGGTCAGCCCCAGCATTTT.

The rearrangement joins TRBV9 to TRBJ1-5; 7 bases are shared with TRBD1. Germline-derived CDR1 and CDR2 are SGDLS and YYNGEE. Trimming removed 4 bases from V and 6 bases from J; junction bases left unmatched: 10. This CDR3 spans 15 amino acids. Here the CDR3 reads CASSPGTVLSQPQHF. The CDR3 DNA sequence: TGTGCCAGCAGCCCCGGGACAGTTTTGAGTCAGCCCCAGCATTTT. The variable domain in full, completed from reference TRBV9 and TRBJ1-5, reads DSGVTQTPKHLITATGQRVTLRCSPRSGDLSVYWYQQSLDQGLQFLIQYYNGEERAKGNILERFSAQQFPDLHSELNLSSLELGDSALYFCASSPGTVLSQPQHFGDGTRLSIL.

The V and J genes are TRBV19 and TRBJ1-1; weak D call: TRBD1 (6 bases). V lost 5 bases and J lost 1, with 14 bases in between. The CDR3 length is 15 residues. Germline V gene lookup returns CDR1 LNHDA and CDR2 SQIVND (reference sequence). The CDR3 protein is CASSHRGLQNTEAFF. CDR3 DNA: TGTGCCAGTAGTCATAGGGGGTTACAGAACACTGAAGCTTTCTTT.